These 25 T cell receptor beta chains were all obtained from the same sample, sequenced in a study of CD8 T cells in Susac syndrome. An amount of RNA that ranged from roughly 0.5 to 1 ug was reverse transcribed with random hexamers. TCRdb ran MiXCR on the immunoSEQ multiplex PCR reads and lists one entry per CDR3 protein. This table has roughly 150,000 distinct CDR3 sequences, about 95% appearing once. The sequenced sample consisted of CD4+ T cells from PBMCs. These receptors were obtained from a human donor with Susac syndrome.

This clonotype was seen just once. CDR3 sequence reads: CASSHRDRGKLFF. CDR3 sequence (DNA): TGTGCCAGCAGCCACCGGGACAGGGGAAAACTGTTTTTT. V gene TRBV7-9 combines with J gene TRBJ1-4, with 10 bases lining up with TRBD1. With V trimmed by 5 bases and J by 10 bases, 4 bases remained unmatched. The CDR3 runs 13 residues. In germline, CDR1 is SEHNR, CDR2 FQNEAQ (reference sequence).

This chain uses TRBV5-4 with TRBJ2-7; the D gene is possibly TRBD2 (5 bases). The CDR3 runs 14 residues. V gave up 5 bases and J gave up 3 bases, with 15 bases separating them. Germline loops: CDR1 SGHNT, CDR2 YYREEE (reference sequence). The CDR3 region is CASRKYSGGYEQYF. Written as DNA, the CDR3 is TGTGCCAGCAGGAAGTACAGCGGAGGCTACGAGCAGTACTTC.

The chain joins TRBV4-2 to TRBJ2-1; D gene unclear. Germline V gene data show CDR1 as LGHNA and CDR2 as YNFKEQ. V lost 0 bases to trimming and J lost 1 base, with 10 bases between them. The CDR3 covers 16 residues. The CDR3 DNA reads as TGTGCCAGCAGCCAAGAGGTGACATTATCCTACAATGAGCAGTTCTTC. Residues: CASSQEVTLSYNEQFF.

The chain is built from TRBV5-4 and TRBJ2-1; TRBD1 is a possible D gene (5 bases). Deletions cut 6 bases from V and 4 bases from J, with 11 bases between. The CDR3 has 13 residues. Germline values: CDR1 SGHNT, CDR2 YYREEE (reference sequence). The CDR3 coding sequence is TGTGCCAGCACGCACGACAGATACAATGAGCAGTTCTTC. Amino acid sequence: CASTHDRYNEQFF.

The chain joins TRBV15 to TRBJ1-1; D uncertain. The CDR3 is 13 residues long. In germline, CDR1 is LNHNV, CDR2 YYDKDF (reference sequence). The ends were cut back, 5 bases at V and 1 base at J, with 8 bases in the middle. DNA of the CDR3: TGTGCCACCAGCCTTGGCAGGAACACTGAAGCTTTCTTT. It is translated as CATSLGRNTEAFF. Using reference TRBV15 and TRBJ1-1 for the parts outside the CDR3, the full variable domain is DAMVIQNPRYQVTQFGKPVTLSCSQTLNHNVMYWYQQKSSQAPKLLFHYYDKDFNNEADTPDNFQSRRPNTSFCFLDIRSPGLGDTAMYLCATSLGRNTEAFFGQGTRLTVV.

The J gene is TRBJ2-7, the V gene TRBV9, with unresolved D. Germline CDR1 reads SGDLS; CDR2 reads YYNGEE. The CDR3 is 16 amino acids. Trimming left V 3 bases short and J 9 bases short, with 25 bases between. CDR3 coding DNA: TGTGCCAGCAGCGCCCAACCTGGGGATGGTCTTCGCGGGCAGTACTTC. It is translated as CASSAQPGDGLRGQYF.

The CDR3 protein is CASSQERGEQYF. The CDR3 nucleotides read TGCGCCAGCAGCCAAGAGAGGGGAGAGCAGTACTTC. The chain recombines TRBV4-3 with TRBJ2-7; perhaps D is TRBD1 or TRBD2 (5 bases each). Trimming removed 0 bases at V and 7 bases at J, with 7 bases between. This CDR3 is built from 12 residues. Germline CDR1 reads LGHNA; CDR2 reads YSLEER.

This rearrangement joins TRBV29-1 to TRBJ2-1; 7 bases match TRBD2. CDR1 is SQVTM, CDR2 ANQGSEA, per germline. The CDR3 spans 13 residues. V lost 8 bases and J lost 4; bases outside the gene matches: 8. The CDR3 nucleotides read TGCAGCCTAAGCGGGGCTACGTACAATGAGCAGTTCTTC. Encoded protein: CSLSGATYNEQFF.

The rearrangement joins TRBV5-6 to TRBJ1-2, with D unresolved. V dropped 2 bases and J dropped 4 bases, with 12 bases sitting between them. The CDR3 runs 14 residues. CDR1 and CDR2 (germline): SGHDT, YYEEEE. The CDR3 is CASSFRAVFYGYTF. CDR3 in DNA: TGTGCCAGCAGCTTCAGAGCCGTGTTCTATGGCTACACCTTC.

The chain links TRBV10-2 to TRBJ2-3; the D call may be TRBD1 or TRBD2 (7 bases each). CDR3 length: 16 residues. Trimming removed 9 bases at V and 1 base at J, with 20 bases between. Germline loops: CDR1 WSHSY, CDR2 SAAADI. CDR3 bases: TGCGCCAGTCGACCCCCTAGCGGACAGGGCACAGATACGCAGTATTTT. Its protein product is CASRPPSGQGTDTQYF.

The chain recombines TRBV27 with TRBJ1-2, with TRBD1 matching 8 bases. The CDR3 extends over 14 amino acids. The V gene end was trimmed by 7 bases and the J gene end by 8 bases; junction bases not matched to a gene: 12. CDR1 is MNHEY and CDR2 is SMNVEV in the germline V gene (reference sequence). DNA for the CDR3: TGTGCCAGCAAGACGAGGCAGGGGGCGGGAGGCTACACCTTC. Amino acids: CASKTRQGAGGYTF.

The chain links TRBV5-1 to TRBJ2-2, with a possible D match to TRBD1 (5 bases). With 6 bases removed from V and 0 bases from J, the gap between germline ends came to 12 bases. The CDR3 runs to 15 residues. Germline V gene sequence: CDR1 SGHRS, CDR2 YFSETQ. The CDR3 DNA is TGCGCCAGCACCCAGGACACTTCGAACACCGGGGAGCTGTTTTTT. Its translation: CASTQDTSNTGELFF.

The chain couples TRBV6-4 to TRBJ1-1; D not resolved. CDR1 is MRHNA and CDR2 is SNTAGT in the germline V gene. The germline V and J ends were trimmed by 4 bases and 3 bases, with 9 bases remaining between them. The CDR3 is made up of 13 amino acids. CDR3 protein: CASSANYDTEAFF. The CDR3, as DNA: TGTGCCAGCAGTGCTAACTATGACACTGAAGCTTTCTTT.

Here the CDR3 DNA reads TGCAGTGCGGGGACAGGGTCCAATCAGCCCCAGCATTTT. Amino acids: CSAGTGSNQPQHF. The chain links TRBV20-1 to TRBJ1-5, with 9 bases matching TRBD1. Trimming removed 6 bases from V and 3 bases from J; junction bases left unmatched: 3. Germline values: CDR1 DFQATT, CDR2 SNEGSKA (reference sequence). The CDR3 is 13 amino acids.

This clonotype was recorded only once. CDR3 loop: CASSSLGAGNTIYF. In DNA form, the CDR3 reads TGTGCCAGCAGTTCCCTTGGGGCTGGAAACACCATATATTTT. The chain combines TRBV28 with TRBJ1-3; no clear D. The CDR3 length is 14 residues. Trimming took off 4 bases at V and 2 bases at J, with 9 bases between the two ends. Germline values: CDR1 MDHEN, CDR2 SYDVKM.

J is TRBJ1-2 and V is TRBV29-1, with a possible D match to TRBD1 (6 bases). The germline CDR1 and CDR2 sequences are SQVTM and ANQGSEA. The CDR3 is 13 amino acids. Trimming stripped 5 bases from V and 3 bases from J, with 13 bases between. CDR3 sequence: CSVSLQGDYGYTF. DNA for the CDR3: TGCAGCGTTTCCCTACAGGGCGACTATGGCTACACCTTC. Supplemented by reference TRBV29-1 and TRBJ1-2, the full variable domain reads SAVISQKPSRDICQRGTSLTIQCQVDSQVTMMFWYRQQPGQSLTLIATANQGSEATYESGFVIDKFPISRPNLTFSTLTVSNMSPEDSSIYLCSVSLQGDYGYTFGSGTRLTVV.

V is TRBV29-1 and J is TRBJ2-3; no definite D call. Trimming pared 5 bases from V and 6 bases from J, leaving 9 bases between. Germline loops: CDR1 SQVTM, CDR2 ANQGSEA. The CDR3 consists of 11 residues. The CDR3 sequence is CSVLGGDTQYF. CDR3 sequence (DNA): TGCAGCGTTCTCGGTGGGGATACGCAGTATTTT.

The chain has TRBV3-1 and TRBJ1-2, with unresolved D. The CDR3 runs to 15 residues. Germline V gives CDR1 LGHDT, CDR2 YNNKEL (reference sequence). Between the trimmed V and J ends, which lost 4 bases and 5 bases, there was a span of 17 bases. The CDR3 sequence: CASSPRAAARYGYTF. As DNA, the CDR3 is TGTGCCAGCAGCCCTAGGGCGGCAGCCCGGTATGGCTACACCTTC.

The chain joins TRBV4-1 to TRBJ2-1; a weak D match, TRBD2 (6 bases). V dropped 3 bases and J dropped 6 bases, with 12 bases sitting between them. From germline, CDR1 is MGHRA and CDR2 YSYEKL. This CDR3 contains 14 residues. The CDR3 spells CASSHGGTRNEQFF. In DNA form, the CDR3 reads TGCGCCAGCAGCCATGGGGGGACTCGCAATGAGCAGTTCTTC.

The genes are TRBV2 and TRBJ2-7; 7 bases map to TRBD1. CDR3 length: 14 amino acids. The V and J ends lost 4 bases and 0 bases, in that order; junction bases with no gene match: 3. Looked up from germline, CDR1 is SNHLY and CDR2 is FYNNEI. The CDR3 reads CASSATGASYEQYF. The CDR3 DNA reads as TGTGCCAGCAGTGCTACAGGGGCCTCCTACGAGCAGTACTTC.

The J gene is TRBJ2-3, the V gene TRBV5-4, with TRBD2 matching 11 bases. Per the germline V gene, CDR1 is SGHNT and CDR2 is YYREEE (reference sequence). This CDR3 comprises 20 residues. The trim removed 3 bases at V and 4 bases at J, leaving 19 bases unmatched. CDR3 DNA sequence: TGTGCCAGCAGCTCGCCATTCCGGCTAGCGGGGGGTGCCGCGCCAGATACGCAGTATTTT. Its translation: CASSSPFRLAGGAAPDTQYF. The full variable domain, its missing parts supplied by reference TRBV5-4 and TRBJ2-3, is ETGVTQSPTHLIKTRGQQVTLRCSSQSGHNTVSWYQQALGQGPQFIFQYYREEENGRGNFPPRFSGLQFPNYSSELNVNALELDDSALYLCASSSPFRLAGGAAPDTQYFGPGTRLTVL.

The CDR3: CASRPTGGDSPLHF. CDR3 DNA sequence: TGTGCCAGCAGACCGACCGGGGGGGATTCACCCCTCCACTTT. V gene TRBV12-3 or TRBV12-4 combines with J gene TRBJ1-6; D is perhaps TRBD1 (5 bases). The CDR3 totals 14 residues. The V end was cut by 6 bases, the J end by 8 bases, with 14 bases between.

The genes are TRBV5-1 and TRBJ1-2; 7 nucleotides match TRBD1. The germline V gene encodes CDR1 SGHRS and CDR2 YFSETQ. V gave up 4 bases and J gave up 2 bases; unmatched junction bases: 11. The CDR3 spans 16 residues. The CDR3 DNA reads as TGCGCCAGCAGCGCCTCGACAGGGAACCAGAACTATGGCTACACCTTC. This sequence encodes CASSASTGNQNYGYTF.

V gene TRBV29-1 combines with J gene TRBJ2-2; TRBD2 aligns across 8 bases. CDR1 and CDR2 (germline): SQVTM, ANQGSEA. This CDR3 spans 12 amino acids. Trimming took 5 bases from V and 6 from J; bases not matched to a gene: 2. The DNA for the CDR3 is TGCAGCGTTTTTAGCGGGGCCGGGGAGCTGTTTTTT. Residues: CSVFSGAGELFF.

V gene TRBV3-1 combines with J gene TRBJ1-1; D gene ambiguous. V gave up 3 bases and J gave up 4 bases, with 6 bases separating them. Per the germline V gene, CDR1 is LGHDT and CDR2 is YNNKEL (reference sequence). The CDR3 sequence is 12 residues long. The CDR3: CASSQEVTEAFF. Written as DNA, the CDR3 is TGTGCCAGCAGCCAGGAAGTCACTGAAGCTTTCTTT.